This is a list of T cell receptor beta chains from one sample in a study of post-analysis software for immune sequencing data. Each CDR3 protein gets one entry after TCRdb re-called the PCR reads with MiXCR. The sample has 350,000 to 450,000 distinct CDR3 sequences; less than 40% are singletons. Sequencing was performed on blood. The receptors derive from a girl aged 2-15 years with multiple sclerosis. Each CDR3 is given with its conserved first and last residue. Each record gives: CDR3 protein, CDR3 DNA, V gene, J gene, clone size, D gene. The D gene is left open where the match is weak. Not every row has a clone size; where given, it reads once, few, many or a size class.

cdr3_aa: CASSRDGQETQYF
cdr3_nt: TGTGCCAGCAGCCGGGACGGTCAAGAGACCCAGTACTTC
v_call: TRBV25-1
j_call: TRBJ2-5
clone_size: many
d_call: NA

cdr3_aa: CASSLPSRNIQYF
cdr3_nt: TGTGCCAGCAGTTTACCCAGTCGGAACATTCAGTACTTC
v_call: TRBV28
j_call: TRBJ2-4
clone_size: NA
d_call: NA

cdr3_aa: CASHVGSRDEQYF
cdr3_nt: TGTGCCAGTCATGTGGGGTCGAGGGACGAGCAGTACTTC
v_call: TRBV6-6
j_call: TRBJ2-7
clone_size: NA
d_call: NA

cdr3_aa: CATSPSRAFF
cdr3_nt: TGTGCCACCTCCCCAAGTAGGGCTTTCTTT
v_call: TRBV12-3/TRBV12-4
j_call: TRBJ1-1
clone_size: NA
d_call: NA

cdr3_aa: CVSSLGTVSLRQPQHF
cdr3_nt: TGCGTCAGCAGCCTGGGGACCGTCAGTTTAAGGCAGCCCCAGCATTTT
v_call: TRBV4-1
j_call: TRBJ1-5
clone_size: NA
d_call: NA

cdr3_aa: CASSYGEGIVTEAFF
cdr3_nt: TGTGCCAGCAGTTACGGAGAAGGGATTGTGACTGAAGCTTTCTTT
v_call: TRBV6-5
j_call: TRBJ1-1
clone_size: NA
d_call: NA

cdr3_aa: CATRFEGAFPNSPLHF
cdr3_nt: TGTGCCACCAGATTCGAGGGGGCTTTTCCAAATTCACCCCTCCACTTT
v_call: TRBV15
j_call: TRBJ1-6
clone_size: NA
d_call: TRBD1

cdr3_aa: CASSLEGNGANVLTF
cdr3_nt: TGTGCCAGCAGCTTGGAGGGTAATGGGGCCAACGTCCTGACTTTC
v_call: TRBV5-5
j_call: TRBJ2-6
clone_size: few
d_call: NA

cdr3_aa: CSARDPPAPGQGAASHTDTQYF
cdr3_nt: TGCAGTGCTAGAGATCCTCCGGCTCCGGGACAGGGGGCGGCTTCACACACAGATACGCAGTATTTT
v_call: TRBV20-1
j_call: TRBJ2-3
clone_size: few
d_call: TRBD1

cdr3_aa: CASSPDRLNTEAFF
cdr3_nt: TGTGCCAGCAGCCCGGACAGATTAAACACTGAAGCTTTCTTT
v_call: TRBV7-9
j_call: TRBJ1-1
clone_size: NA
d_call: NA

cdr3_aa: CASSLTDSAYNEQFF
cdr3_nt: TGTGCCAGCAGCCTAACGGACTCAGCGTACAATGAGCAGTTCTTC
v_call: TRBV7-3
j_call: TRBJ2-1
clone_size: NA
d_call: NA

cdr3_aa: CASSFDRSQTYEQYF
cdr3_nt: TGTGCCAGCAGTTTTGACAGATCCCAGACCTACGAGCAGTACTTC
v_call: TRBV27
j_call: TRBJ2-7
clone_size: NA
d_call: NA

cdr3_aa: CSAGTGPGSTQYF
cdr3_nt: TGCAGCGCTGGGACAGGCCCTGGAAGTACGCAGTATTTT
v_call: TRBV29-1
j_call: TRBJ2-3
clone_size: NA
d_call: TRBD1

cdr3_aa: CSARAGAAYEQYF
cdr3_nt: TGCAGTGCGAGAGCGGGGGCCGCCTACGAGCAGTACTTC
v_call: TRBV20-1
j_call: TRBJ2-7
clone_size: NA
d_call: TRBD2

cdr3_aa: CASSQEPTVVGETQYF
cdr3_nt: TGTGCCAGCAGCCAAGAACCAACAGTCGTAGGAGAGACCCAGTACTTC
v_call: TRBV4-2
j_call: TRBJ2-5
clone_size: few
d_call: NA

cdr3_aa: CSARDGQPYEQYF
cdr3_nt: TGCAGTGCTAGAGATGGGCAGCCCTACGAGCAGTACTTC
v_call: TRBV20-1
j_call: TRBJ2-7
clone_size: NA
d_call: NA

cdr3_aa: CASRGGGTRYGYTF
cdr3_nt: TGTGCCAGCAGGGGGGGGGGCACGAGATATGGCTACACCTTC
v_call: TRBV28
j_call: TRBJ1-2
clone_size: NA
d_call: NA

cdr3_aa: CASSLWADRENIQYF
cdr3_nt: TGTGCCAGCAGTTTATGGGCCGACCGGGAAAACATTCAGTACTTC
v_call: TRBV28
j_call: TRBJ2-4
clone_size: NA
d_call: NA

cdr3_aa: CASSLEGTGHNEQFF
cdr3_nt: TGTGCCAGCAGCTTAGAGGGGACAGGGCACAATGAGCAGTTCTTC
v_call: TRBV7-2
j_call: TRBJ2-1
clone_size: NA
d_call: TRBD1

cdr3_aa: CASSVAGGTKTQYF
cdr3_nt: TGTGCCAGCAGTGTAGCGGGGGGGACAAAGACCCAGTACTTC
v_call: TRBV28
j_call: TRBJ2-5
clone_size: NA
d_call: TRBD2

cdr3_aa: CATSLRTGNSPLHF
cdr3_nt: TGTGCCACCAGCTTGCGGACCGGGAATTCACCCCTCCACTTT
v_call: TRBV15
j_call: TRBJ1-6
clone_size: NA
d_call: NA

cdr3_aa: CASSPETQAGAAEQFF
cdr3_nt: TGTGCCAGCAGCCCCGAGACTCAAGCGGGGGCCGCTGAGCAGTTCTTC
v_call: TRBV12-3/TRBV12-4
j_call: TRBJ2-1
clone_size: NA
d_call: TRBD2

cdr3_aa: CASSKLAGSSTDTQYF
cdr3_nt: TGTGCCAGCAGCAAACTAGCGGGTTCTAGCACAGATACGCAGTATTTT
v_call: TRBV2
j_call: TRBJ2-3
clone_size: NA
d_call: TRBD2

cdr3_aa: CAGSTKDGNNSPLHF
cdr3_nt: TGTGCCGGCAGCACAAAGGACGGAAATAATTCACCCCTCCACTTT
v_call: TRBV7-8
j_call: TRBJ1-6
clone_size: NA
d_call: NA

cdr3_aa: CASSYGRGYEKLFF
cdr3_nt: TGTGCCAGCAGTTACGGTCGGGGTTATGAAAAACTGTTTTTT
v_call: TRBV6-5
j_call: TRBJ1-4
clone_size: NA
d_call: NA

cdr3_aa: CASSKRGHRYQETQYF
cdr3_nt: TGTGCCAGCAGCAAAAGGGGGCATAGGTACCAAGAGACCCAGTACTTC
v_call: TRBV21-1
j_call: TRBJ2-5
clone_size: once
d_call: NA

cdr3_aa: CASRIGGQSTDTQYF
cdr3_nt: TGTGCCAGCCGGATAGGGGGACAGTCCACAGATACGCAGTATTTT
v_call: TRBV14
j_call: TRBJ2-3
clone_size: NA
d_call: TRBD1

cdr3_aa: CASSRTGVLNTIYF
cdr3_nt: TGTGCCAGCAGCCGGACAGGGGTCTTGAACACCATATATTTT
v_call: TRBV6-5
j_call: TRBJ1-3
clone_size: NA
d_call: TRBD1

cdr3_aa: CSVEVDSPYEQYF
cdr3_nt: TGCAGCGTTGAGGTTGACAGCCCGTACGAGCAGTACTTC
v_call: TRBV29-1
j_call: TRBJ2-7
clone_size: NA
d_call: NA